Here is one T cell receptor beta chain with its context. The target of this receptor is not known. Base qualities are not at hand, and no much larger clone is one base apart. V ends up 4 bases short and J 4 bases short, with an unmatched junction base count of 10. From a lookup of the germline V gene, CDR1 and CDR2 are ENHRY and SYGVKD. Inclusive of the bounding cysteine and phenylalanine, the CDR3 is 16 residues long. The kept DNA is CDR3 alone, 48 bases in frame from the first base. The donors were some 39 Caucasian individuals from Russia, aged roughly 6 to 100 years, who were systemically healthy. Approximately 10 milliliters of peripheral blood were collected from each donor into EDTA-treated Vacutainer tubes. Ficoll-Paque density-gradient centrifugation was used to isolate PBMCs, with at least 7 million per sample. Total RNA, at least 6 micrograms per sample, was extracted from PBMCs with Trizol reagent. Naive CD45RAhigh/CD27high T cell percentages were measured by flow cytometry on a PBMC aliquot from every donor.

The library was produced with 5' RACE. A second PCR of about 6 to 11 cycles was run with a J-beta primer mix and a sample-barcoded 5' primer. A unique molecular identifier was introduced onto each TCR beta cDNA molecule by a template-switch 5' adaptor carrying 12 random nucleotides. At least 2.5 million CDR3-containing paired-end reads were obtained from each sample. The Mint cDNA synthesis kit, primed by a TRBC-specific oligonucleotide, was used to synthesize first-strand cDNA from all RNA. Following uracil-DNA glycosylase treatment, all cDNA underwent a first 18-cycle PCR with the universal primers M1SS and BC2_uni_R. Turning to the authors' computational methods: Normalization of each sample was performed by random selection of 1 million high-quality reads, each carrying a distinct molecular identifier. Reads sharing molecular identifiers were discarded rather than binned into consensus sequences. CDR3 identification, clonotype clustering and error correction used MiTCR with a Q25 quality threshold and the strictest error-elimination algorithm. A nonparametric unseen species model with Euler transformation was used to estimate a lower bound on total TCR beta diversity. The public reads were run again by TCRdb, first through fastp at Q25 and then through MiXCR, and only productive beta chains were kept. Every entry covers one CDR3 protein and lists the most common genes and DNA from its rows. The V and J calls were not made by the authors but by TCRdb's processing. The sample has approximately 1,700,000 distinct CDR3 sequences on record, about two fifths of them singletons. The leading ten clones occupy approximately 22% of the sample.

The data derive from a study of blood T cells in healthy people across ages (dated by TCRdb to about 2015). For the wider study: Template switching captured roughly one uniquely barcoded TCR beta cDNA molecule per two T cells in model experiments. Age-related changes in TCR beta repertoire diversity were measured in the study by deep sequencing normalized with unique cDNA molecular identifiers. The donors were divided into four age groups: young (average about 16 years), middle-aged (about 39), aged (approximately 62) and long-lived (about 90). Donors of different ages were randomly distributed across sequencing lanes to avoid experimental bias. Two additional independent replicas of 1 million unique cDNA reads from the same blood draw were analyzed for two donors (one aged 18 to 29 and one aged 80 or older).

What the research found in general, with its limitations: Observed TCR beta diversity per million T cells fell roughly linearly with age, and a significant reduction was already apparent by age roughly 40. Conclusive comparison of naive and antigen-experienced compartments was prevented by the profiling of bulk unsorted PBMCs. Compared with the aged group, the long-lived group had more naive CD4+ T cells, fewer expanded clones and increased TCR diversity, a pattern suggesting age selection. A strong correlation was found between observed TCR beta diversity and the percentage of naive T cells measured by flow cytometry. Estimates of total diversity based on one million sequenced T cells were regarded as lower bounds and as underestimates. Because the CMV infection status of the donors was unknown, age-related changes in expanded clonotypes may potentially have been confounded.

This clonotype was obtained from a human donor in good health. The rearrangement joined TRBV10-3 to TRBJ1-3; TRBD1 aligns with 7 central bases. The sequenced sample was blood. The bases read TGTGCCATCAGTGCAGTTGACATAGGGGGCGGAAACACCATATATTTT. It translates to CAISAVDIGGGNTIYF.